These T cell receptor beta chains were read from a single sample in a study of identical twins. TCRdb processed the 5' RACE reads anew with MiXCR; each CDR3 protein has one entry. The sample comprises about 240,000 distinct CDR3 sequences, approximately 7.3% of which are singletons, and approximately 5.4% rests with the top ten. Separately, the same data were catalogued under a study of yellow fever vaccine responses in identical twins.

Sequencing input: CD8+ T cells sorted from blood. The receptors here all came from a woman aged 18-35 years in good health. Both conserved end residues are part of each CDR3.

v_call: TRBV7-6; cdr3_aa: CASSFGRGASYEQYF
v_call: TRBV7-9; cdr3_aa: CTSSERGGRETQYF
v_call: TRBV29-1; cdr3_aa: CSVGGRDRGSYEQYF
v_call: TRBV5-5; cdr3_aa: CASSSDNSYNEQFF
v_call: TRBV12-3/TRBV12-4; cdr3_aa: CASSHAGAGYNEQFF
v_call: TRBV5-1; cdr3_aa: CASSLSLGHNEQFF
v_call: TRBV10-2; cdr3_aa: CASSWDHLLDTQYF
v_call: TRBV6-4; cdr3_aa: CASSASGSPDTQYF
v_call: TRBV15; cdr3_aa: CATSRESGSPTGELFF
v_call: TRBV10-2; cdr3_aa: CATGGAGNEQFF
v_call: TRBV20-1; cdr3_aa: CSASKGEANEQFF
v_call: TRBV7-9; cdr3_aa: CSSSSPRQGAFTEAFF
v_call: TRBV7-2; cdr3_aa: CASSQDIQYF
v_call: TRBV6-2/TRBV6-3; cdr3_aa: CASSYEGGGETQYF
v_call: TRBV20-1; cdr3_aa: CSATGGWSGELFF
v_call: TRBV4-1; cdr3_aa: CASSQVGGGLREQYF
v_call: TRBV6-1; cdr3_aa: CASSRQGGYNEQFF
v_call: TRBV6-5; cdr3_aa: CASSYFGPTGSGSYGYTF
v_call: TRBV12-3/TRBV12-4; cdr3_aa: CASSPRAPGAVYNEQFF
v_call: TRBV4-1; cdr3_aa: CASSQGQGLWGYTF
v_call: TRBV12-3/TRBV12-4; cdr3_aa: CASSLADDGKRFF
v_call: TRBV12-3/TRBV12-4; cdr3_aa: CASRGQGARFDTQYF
v_call: TRBV9; cdr3_aa: CASSPSWDTQYF
v_call: TRBV12-3/TRBV12-4; cdr3_aa: CASSRTGLQETQYF
v_call: TRBV29-1; cdr3_aa: CSVESTRKGEQYF
v_call: TRBV2; cdr3_aa: CASMKTAKETQYF
v_call: TRBV18; cdr3_aa: CASSPTGVNYGYTF
v_call: TRBV11-2; cdr3_aa: CASSTRPLGLTSTDTQYF
v_call: TRBV10-2; cdr3_aa: CASRDRGSDLYGYTF
v_call: TRBV28; cdr3_aa: CASSKRGKGMHGDTQYF
v_call: TRBV14; cdr3_aa: CASSPAGGIGELFF
v_call: TRBV7-9; cdr3_aa: CASSLSLGPQETQYF
v_call: TRBV5-1; cdr3_aa: CASSLNSEAFF
v_call: TRBV7-9; cdr3_aa: CASVDGMNTEAFF
v_call: TRBV7-9; cdr3_aa: CASSLGGLDTGELFF
v_call: TRBV6-1; cdr3_aa: CASSRRGGSSYEQYF
v_call: TRBV2; cdr3_aa: CASSVRLAANNEQFF
v_call: TRBV24-1; cdr3_aa: CATSDPMNTEAFF
v_call: TRBV4-1; cdr3_aa: CASSLSLAGGGDTQYF
v_call: TRBV7-6; cdr3_aa: CASSLASHWDRTQETQYF
v_call: TRBV6-1; cdr3_aa: CASSTSTAGVLTGELFF
v_call: TRBV27; cdr3_aa: CASSPNMNTEAFF
v_call: TRBV7-8; cdr3_aa: CASSSFLGTENEKLFF
v_call: TRBV14; cdr3_aa: CASSQVWDKNQRERQETQYF
v_call: TRBV7-8; cdr3_aa: CASSSGGGYTYEQYF
v_call: TRBV4-1; cdr3_aa: CASSQAAGRETDTQYF
v_call: TRBV15; cdr3_aa: CATRRAGLGMETQYF